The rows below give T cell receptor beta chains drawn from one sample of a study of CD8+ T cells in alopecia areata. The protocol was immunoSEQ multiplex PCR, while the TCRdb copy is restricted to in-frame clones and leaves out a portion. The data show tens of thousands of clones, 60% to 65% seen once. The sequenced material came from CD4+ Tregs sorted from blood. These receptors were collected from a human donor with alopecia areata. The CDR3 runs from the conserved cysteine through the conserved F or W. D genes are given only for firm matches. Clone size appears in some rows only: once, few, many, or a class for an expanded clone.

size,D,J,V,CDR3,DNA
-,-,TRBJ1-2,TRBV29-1,CSVEDTSNYGYTF,TGCAGCGTTGAGGACACTTCAAACTATGGCTACACCTTC
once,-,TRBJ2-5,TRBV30,CAWSVKRAQYF,TGTGCCTGGAGTGTGAAGCGGGCCCAGTACTTC
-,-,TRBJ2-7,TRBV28,CASRTGGSTYEQYF,TGTGCCAGCAGAACCGGCGGGTCTACCTACGAGCAGTACTTC
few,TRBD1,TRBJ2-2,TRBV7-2,CASSADRRTGELFF,TGTGCCAGCAGCGCGGACAGGAGGACCGGGGAGCTGTTTTTT
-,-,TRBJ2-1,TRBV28,CASKGGTLINNEQFF,TGTGCCAGCAAAGGGGGGACATTGATAAACAATGAGCAGTTCTTC
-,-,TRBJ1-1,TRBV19,CASSALVTGNTEAFF,TGTGCCAGTAGTGCCCTCGTCACAGGGAACACTGAAGCTTTCTTT
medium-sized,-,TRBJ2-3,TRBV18,CASSPQDTQYF,TGTGCCAGCTCACCCCAGGATACGCAGTATTTT
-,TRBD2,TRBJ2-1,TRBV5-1,CASSLLAGGLNEQFF,TGCGCCAGCAGCTTGCTAGCGGGAGGTCTCAATGAGCAGTTCTTC
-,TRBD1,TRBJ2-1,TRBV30,CAWSVRQGIYNEQFF,TGTGCCTGGAGTGTAAGACAGGGGATCTACAATGAGCAGTTCTTC
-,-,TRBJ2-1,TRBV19,CASSMKDNPYNEQFF,TGTGCCAGTAGTATGAAAGACAATCCCTACAATGAGCAGTTCTTC
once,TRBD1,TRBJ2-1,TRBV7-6,CASSLGTGSYEQFF,TGTGCCAGCAGCTTAGGGACAGGGTCGTATGAGCAGTTCTTC
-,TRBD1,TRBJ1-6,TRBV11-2,CASSSYSGTGSSPLHF,TGTGCCAGCAGCTCCTATTCCGGGACAGGAAGTTCACCCCTCCACTTT
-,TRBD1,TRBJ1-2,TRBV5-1,CASSATGSGYTF,TGCGCCAGCAGCGCGACAGGGAGCGGCTACACCTTC
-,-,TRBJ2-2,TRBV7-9,CASSPQTGELFF,TGTGCCAGCAGTCCCCAAACCGGGGAGCTGTTTTTT
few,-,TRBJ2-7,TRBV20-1,CSASQGYEQYF,TGCAGTGCTAGTCAGGGCTACGAGCAGTACTTC
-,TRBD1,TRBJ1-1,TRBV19,CASIPQGANTEAFF,TGTGCCAGTATCCCACAGGGGGCAAATACTGAAGCTTTCTTT
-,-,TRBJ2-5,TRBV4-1,CASSQARGGQETQYF,TGCGCCAGCAGCCAGGCAAGGGGAGGTCAAGAGACCCAGTACTTC
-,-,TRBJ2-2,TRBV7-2,CASSPGWGGKDGELFF,TGTGCCAGCAGCCCGGGCTGGGGGGGCAAGGACGGGGAGCTGTTTTTT
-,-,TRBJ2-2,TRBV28,CASNQAPPSTGELFF,TGTGCCAGCAACCAGGCACCTCCTTCTACCGGGGAGCTGTTTTTT
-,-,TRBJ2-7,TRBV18,CASSPPSGVDYEQYF,TGTGCCAGCTCACCCCCTTCTGGGGTGGACTACGAGCAGTACTTC
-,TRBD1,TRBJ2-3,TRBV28,CAAQTGQGTAHGYTDTQYF,TGTGCCGCCCAAACAGGACAGGGGACGGCTCACGGATATACAGATACGCAGTATTTT
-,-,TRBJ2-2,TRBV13,CASSLYGTNTGELFF,TGTGCCAGCAGCTTATACGGGACGAACACCGGGGAGCTGTTTTTT
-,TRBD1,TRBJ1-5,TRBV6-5,CASSRQGRNQPQHF,TGTGCCAGCAGCCGACAGGGACGGAATCAGCCCCAGCATTTT
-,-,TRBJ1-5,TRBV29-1,CSVLVEGPNQPQHF,TGCAGCGTCCTAGTGGAGGGTCCTAATCAGCCCCAGCATTTT
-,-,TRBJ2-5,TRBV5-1,CASSLFPWPDSIQETQYF,TGCGCCAGCAGCTTGTTCCCTTGGCCTGACTCGATCCAAGAGACCCAGTACTTC
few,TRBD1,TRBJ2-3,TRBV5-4,CASSLGSGTAITDTQYF,TGTGCCAGCAGCTTGGGGTCGGGGACAGCAATCACAGATACGCAGTATTTT
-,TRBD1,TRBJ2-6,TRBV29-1,CSARTGQGQRLTF,TGCAGCGCCCGAACGGGACAGGGCCAGCGCCTGACTTTC
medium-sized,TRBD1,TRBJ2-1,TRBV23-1,CARGTGLDEQFF,TGCGCCAGAGGGACAGGGTTGGATGAGCAGTTCTTC
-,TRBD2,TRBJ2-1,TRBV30,CAWSVTGGSYNEQFF,TGTGCCTGGAGTGTGACGGGAGGATCATACAATGAGCAGTTCTTC
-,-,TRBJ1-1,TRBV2,CASILIQGKTEAFF,TGTGCCAGCATCCTAATACAGGGTAAAACTGAAGCTTTCTTT
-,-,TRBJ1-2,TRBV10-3,CAIRNSHGYTF,TGTGCCATCAGAAACAGTCATGGCTACACCTTC
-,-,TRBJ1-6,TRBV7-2,CASSLEVKGSPLHF,TGTGCCAGCAGCTTAGAGGTCAAAGGTTCACCCCTCCACTTT
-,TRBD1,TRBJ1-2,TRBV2,CASRGQGRVYGYTF,TGTGCCAGCAGGGGACAGGGTAGGGTCTATGGCTACACCTTC
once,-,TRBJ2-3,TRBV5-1,CASGNSARGSDTQYF,TGCGCCAGCGGAAATAGCGCTCGGGGCTCAGATACGCAGTATTTT
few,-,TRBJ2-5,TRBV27,CASSLIGGPQETQYF,TGTGCCAGCAGTTTAATCGGGGGACCCCAAGAGACCCAGTACTTC
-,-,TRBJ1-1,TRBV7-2,CASSLRTAEDEAFF,TGTGCCAGCAGCTTACGTACGGCTGAAGATGAAGCTTTCTTT
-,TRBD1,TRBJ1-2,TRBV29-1,CSGTGGNYGYTF,TGCAGCGGAACAGGGGGCAACTATGGCTACACCTTC
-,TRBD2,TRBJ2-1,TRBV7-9,CASSLVSGAYNEQFF,TGTGCCAGCAGCTTAGTTAGCGGGGCCTACAATGAGCAGTTCTTC
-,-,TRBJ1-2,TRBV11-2,CASSLDRGFYGYTF,TGTGCCAGCAGCTTAGATAGGGGGTTCTATGGCTACACCTTC
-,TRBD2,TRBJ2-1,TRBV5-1,CASSDRRGSSYNEQFF,TGCGCCAGCAGCGATAGGCGGGGGAGCTCCTACAATGAGCAGTTCTTC
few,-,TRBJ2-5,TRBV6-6,CASSNQGWGGETQYF,TGTGCCAGCAGTAACCAGGGTTGGGGTGGAGAGACCCAGTACTTC
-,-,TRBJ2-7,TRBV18,CASSPFDPAYEQYF,TGTGCCAGCTCACCTTTTGATCCGGCCTACGAGCAGTACTTC